A single sample gave rise to the 23 T cell receptor beta chains below, sequenced in a study of T cell responses to AZD1222 COVID-19 vaccine. Here immunoSEQ multiplex PCR was the method, and the copy in TCRdb shows in-frame clones only, minus some. The profile shows 150,000 or so clones, roughly 85% of them singletons. The sample here was peripheral blood, taken on day 0 of AZD1222 vaccination. The receptor source for this set is an adult in good health.

Comment on this clone: This same CDR3 is encoded by further DNA sequences in the sample. The chain is built from TRBV10-3 and TRBJ1-1, with 11 bases matching TRBD1. CDR3 length equals 14 residues. After removal of 2 bases from V and 4 bases from J, the junction contained 0 bases not matched to a gene. Germline V CDR1 and CDR2: ENHRY, SYGVKD. CDR3 sequence reads: CAISEGTGGTEAFF. CDR3 bases: TGTGCCATCAGTGAGGGGACAGGGGGCACTGAAGCTTTCTTT.

This clone was seen once. The V call is TRBV4-1, the J call TRBJ2-1, with TRBD2 as a possible D gene (5 bases). CDR1 is MGHRA, CDR2 YSYEKL, per germline. The CDR3 is 19 residues long. V shed 0 bases and J shed 7 bases, with 25 bases lying between them. CDR3 sequence reads: CASSQDLFRPQLRRNEQFF. The CDR3 DNA reads as TGCGCCAGCAGCCAAGATCTCTTCAGGCCTCAACTAAGGAGGAATGAGCAGTTCTTC.

In this sample, this clone turned up a few times. One end of the junction is discordant with germline, which a read error may explain. This chain links TRBV4-2 with TRBJ2-7; 7 bases fit TRBD1. Germline lookup yields CDR1 LGHNA and CDR2 YNFKEQ. The CDR3 contains 16 residues. DNA for the CDR3: TGTGCCAGCAGCCATCTAACCGGGACAGCGTCCTTCGAGCAGTACTTC. It yields the protein CASSHLTGTASFEQYF.

V gene TRBV29-1 combines with J gene TRBJ1-5, with 8 bases lining up with TRBD1. Losses at the gene ends were 5 bases for V and 3 bases for J; bases not matched to a gene: 3. The CDR3 covers 13 residues. Germline V lookup: CDR1 SQVTM, CDR2 ANQGSEA. The CDR3 DNA follows: TGCAGCGTTAGACAGGGGAACAATCAGCCCCAGCATTTT. The encoded protein is CSVRQGNNQPQHF.

The chain employs TRBV28 and TRBJ2-7, with D hard to call. The CDR3 length is 14 residues. Germline V gene data show CDR1 as MDHEN and CDR2 as SYDVKM. V was shortened by 1 base and J by 2 bases, with 9 bases between the two germline ends. CDR3 nucleotides: TGTGCCAGCAGTTTATATGCAGCCACCTACGAGCAGTACTTC. Its translation: CASSLYAATYEQYF.

This chain uses TRBV3-1 (or the pseudogene TRBV3-2) with TRBJ1-1, with 7 nucleotides matching TRBD1. V lost 3 bases, J lost 6 bases, and 4 bases stayed unmatched. This CDR3 contains 13 residues. Germline CDR1 LGHDT, CDR2 YNNKEL (reference sequence). CDR3 bases: TGTGCCAGCAGCCAGGCAGGGGGGGCTGAAGCTTTCTTT. This sequence encodes CASSQAGGAEAFF.

CDR3 sequence reads: CASSLQGHTEAFF. DNA of the CDR3: TGTGCCAGCAGTTTACAGGGGCACACTGAAGCTTTCTTT. The chain is built from TRBV12-3 or TRBV12-4 and TRBJ1-1; D is perhaps TRBD1 (6 bases). The V gene lost 2 bases and the J gene lost 3 bases, with 7 bases spanning the gap. The CDR3 runs to 13 residues.

The chain carries TRBV6-2 or TRBV6-3 and TRBJ1-2, with 7 bases matching TRBD1. Trimming at V came to 0 bases and at J to 8 bases, leaving 6 bases not matched to a gene. The CDR3 is 14 residues long. Germline CDR1 reads MNHEY; CDR2 reads SVGEGT. DNA for the CDR3: TGTGCCAGCAGTTACTCCGACAGGGTGGGAGGCTACACCTTC. This translates into CASSYSDRVGGYTF.

This chain joins TRBV11-2 and TRBJ2-5; maybe TRBD2 (5 bases). Per the germline V gene, CDR1 is SGHAT and CDR2 is FQNNGV. The CDR3 is 13 amino acids. Trimming shortened V by 5 bases and J by 1 base, and 8 bases separated the two germline ends. CDR3: CASSPAVQETQYF. CDR3 sequence (DNA): TGTGCCAGCAGCCCAGCGGTCCAAGAGACCCAGTACTTC.

This clone occurred once. The chain uses TRBV2 and TRBJ1-2; D perhaps matches TRBD1 (6 bases). CDR1 and CDR2 from the germline V gene are SNHLY and FYNNEI. Trimming took off 6 bases at V and 8 bases at J, with 10 bases between the two ends. The CDR3 is made up of 11 amino acids. The CDR3 region is CASRIQGGYTF. The CDR3 DNA follows: TGTGCCAGCAGGATCCAGGGGGGCTACACCTTC.

The rearrangement links TRBV5-5 to TRBJ1-1, with no clear D. The CDR3 contains 13 residues. Germline loops: CDR1 SGHKS, CDR2 YYEKEE (reference sequence). The ends were cut back, 4 bases at V and 4 bases at J, with 11 bases in the middle. CDR3 sequence: CASSRVLGTEAFF. Here the CDR3 DNA reads TGTGCCAGCAGCCGCGTATTGGGCACTGAAGCTTTCTTT.

The chain is built from TRBV27 and TRBJ2-7, with D uncertain. Germline CDR1 MNHEY, CDR2 SMNVEV (reference sequence). CDR3 length equals 14 residues. V gave up 5 bases and J gave up 1 base, with 12 bases separating them. CDR3 bases: TGTGCCAGCAGTCATCGTTGGGATTCCTACGAGCAGTACTTC. Amino acids: CASSHRWDSYEQYF.

The chain recombines TRBV19 with TRBJ1-1, with D possibly TRBD1 on 5 matching bases. This CDR3 has 12 amino acids. Germline V CDR1 and CDR2: LNHDA, SQIVND (reference sequence). Trimming took 2 bases from V and 11 from J, leaving 12 bases between them. The CDR3 sequence is CASSIPRGVAFF. The CDR3 bases are TGTGCCAGTAGTATACCAAGAGGGGTTGCTTTCTTT. Together with reference TRBV19 and TRBJ1-1, the CDR3 gives the full variable domain: DGGITQSPKYLFRKEGQNVTLSCEQNLNHDAMYWYRQDPGQGLRLIYYSQIVNDFQKGDIAEGYSVSREKKESFPLTVTSAQKNPTAFYLCASSIPRGVAFFGQGTRLTVV.

The rearrangement joins TRBV4-2 to TRBJ2-1; possibly TRBD2 for D (6 bases). V lost 1 base and J 2 bases, leaving 12 bases between the germline ends. The length of the CDR3 is 16 residues. The germline CDR1 and CDR2 sequences are LGHNA and YNFKEQ. The DNA for the CDR3 is TGTGCCAGCAGCCAAGTCGGCGGGGCCACCTACAATGAGCAGTTCTTC. Translated, it gives CASSQVGGATYNEQFF.

This chain links TRBV4-1 with TRBJ1-2, with TRBD1 as a possible D gene (6 bases). The CDR3 is made up of 15 amino acids. Germline CDR1 MGHRA, CDR2 YSYEKL. Trimming took off 3 bases at V and 4 bases at J, with 15 bases between the two ends. CDR3 nucleotide sequence: TGCGCCAGCAGCCAGGCCGCGGGACAATTCTATGGCTACACCTTC. Amino acid sequence: CASSQAAGQFYGYTF.

V and J are TRBV10-3 and TRBJ2-3, with D maybe TRBD1 (6 bases). CDR3 length: 13 amino acids. Trimming left V 4 bases short and J 4 bases short, with 9 bases between. Germline CDR1 and CDR2: ENHRY and SYGVKD. CDR3: CAISAGAADTQYF. The CDR3 nucleotides read TGTGCCATCAGTGCAGGGGCCGCAGATACGCAGTATTTT.

The chain couples TRBV7-9 to TRBJ2-4; tentatively, D is TRBD2 (5 bases). V lost 1 base and J lost 0, with 10 bases in between. Germline V lookup: CDR1 SEHNR, CDR2 FQNEAQ (reference sequence). The CDR3 length is 16 residues. CDR3: CASSLGAGVAKNIQYF. Written as DNA, the CDR3 is TGTGCCAGCAGCTTAGGGGCGGGTGTAGCCAAAAACATTCAGTACTTC.

The CDR3 DNA reads TGTGCCAGCAGTTACTCCCCGGGGAACACTGAAGCTTTCTTT. Residues: CASSYSPGNTEAFF. This chain joins TRBV6-6 and TRBJ1-1; D ambiguous. Trimming left V 0 bases short and J 1 base short, with 6 bases between. CDR1 is MNHNY and CDR2 is SVGAGI in the germline V gene (reference sequence). The length of the CDR3 is 14 residues.

This chain uses TRBV11-2 with TRBJ2-1; 9 bases are shared with TRBD2. V lost 5 bases, J lost 8 bases, and 13 bases stayed unmatched. The CDR3 covers 16 residues. Germline CDR1 and CDR2: SGHAT and FQNNGV. CDR3 residues: CASSLMNLAGPDEQFF. CDR3 sequence (DNA): TGTGCCAGCAGCCTTATGAATCTAGCGGGGCCCGATGAGCAGTTCTTC.

The chain couples TRBV29-1 to TRBJ1-1, with D perhaps matching TRBD1 (5 bases). Germline CDR1 is SQVTM and CDR2 is ANQGSEA. The V and J ends lost 4 bases and 5 bases respectively, with 11 bases between them. CDR3 length equals 12 residues. The CDR3 spells CSVAQGFTEAFF. Here the CDR3 DNA reads TGCAGCGTTGCGCAGGGTTTTACTGAAGCTTTCTTT.

The V and J genes are TRBV5-4 and TRBJ1-2; 9 bases agree with TRBD1. V lost 0 bases and J lost 6; bases outside the gene matches: 3. CDR1 and CDR2 (germline): SGHNT, YYREEE (reference sequence). The CDR3 covers 14 residues. Here the CDR3 DNA reads TGTGCCAGCAGCTTGGACAGGGGGCGCGATGGCTACACCTTC. Amino acids: CASSLDRGRDGYTF.

The V and J genes are TRBV6-5 and TRBJ2-2; 7 bases agree with TRBD2. The CDR3 totals 14 residues. CDR1 MNHEY and CDR2 SVGAGI come from the germline V gene. Germline trimming cut 8 bases from V and 7 bases from J; bases unmatched to any gene: 10. CDR3 DNA: TGTGCCAGCTTTCCGCGGGAGCCAAGCGGGGAGCTGTTTTTT. This encodes CASFPREPSGELFF.

The rearrangement joins TRBV18 to TRBJ1-4; unclear D gene. The ends were cut back, 0 bases at V and 6 bases at J, with 8 bases in the middle. The CDR3 length is 14 residues. From germline, CDR1 is KGHSH and CDR2 LQKENI. CDR3 in amino acids: CASSPPPGYEKLFF. The CDR3 coding sequence is TGTGCCAGCTCACCACCGCCGGGATATGAAAAACTGTTTTTT. Together with reference TRBV18 and TRBJ1-4, the CDR3 gives the full variable domain: NAGVMQNPRHLVRRRGQEARLRCSPMKGHSHVYWYRQLPEEGLKFMVYLQKENIIDESGMPKERFSAEFPKEGPSILRIQQVVRGDSAAYFCASSPPPGYEKLFFGSGTQLSVL.